Described below is a single T cell receptor beta chain sequence and its context. Data came from immunoSEQ multiplex PCR; TCRdb stores just in-frame clones and leaves some out. The repertoire holds under 200,000 clones, with roughly 85% as singletons. This record comes from a study of blood T cell repertoires in COVID-19. This CDR3 has 17 amino acids. Trimming removed 3 bases from V and 2 bases from J, with 20 bases in between. The germline CDR1 and CDR2 sequences are SEHNR and FQNEAQ (reference sequence). The sequenced sample was PBMCs or T cells enriched from blood (not recorded which). The TCR sequence derives from a man between 60 and 75 years old who had recovered from COVID-19. The J gene is TRBJ2-7, the V gene TRBV7-9, with D perhaps matching TRBD1 (5 bases). The CDR3 region has the DNA TGTGCCAGCAGCTTTTTGTCAGGGTTTGATCTTCCCTACGAGCAGTACTTC. This sequence encodes CASSFLSGFDLPYEQYF.